The entry below describes one T cell receptor (beta chain). In its sample, this clonotype was seen a few times. Its antigen is still unknown. Base qualities are not provided; no much larger clone lies one nucleotide away. TCRdb names Illumina NovaSeq 6000 as the instrument used. Using 5'RACE with constant-segment primers, TCRalpha and TCRbeta cDNA libraries were constructed, with sample barcodes and unique molecular identifiers added in the process. RNA was extracted from every sample with Trizol reagent. Libraries were amplified in two PCR steps, with a second sample barcode and Illumina TruSeq adapters added in the second step. Sequencing of the libraries was done on an Illumina NovaSeq, producing 2 x 150 bp paired-end reads. In the paper's pipeline: Reads were demultiplexed and collapsed into UMI-guided consensus sequences with migec v1.2.7. With mixcr v2.1.11, UMI consensuses were aligned to TRA and TRB V and J templates and assembled into clonotypes. A clonotype was counted as expanded or contracted only if both edgeR and NoisET called the change significant, with noise models trained on biological replicates. For edgeR calls, a false discovery rate-adjusted p below 0.01 and a log2 fold-change threshold of 1 were applied. As an exploratory analysis of dynamics, PCA with hierarchical clustering was applied to max-normalized trajectories of the 1000 most abundant clonotypes. The CD4 or CD8 phenotype of responding clones was assigned using the separately sequenced CD4+ and CD8+ repertoires. The public reads were quality trimmed at Q25 with fastp and then assembled into clones with MiXCR by TCRdb, keeping productive beta chains. All rows with the same CDR3 protein become a single entry with the most common DNA and genes. The V and J calls come from TCRdb's annotation, not from the publication. The sample table shows under 250,000 distinct CDR3 sequences, and roughly 10% are seen once. The ten largest clones represent 3.5% of the sample.

Trimming at the junction amounts to 5 bases on V and 4 bases on J, and the germline ends lie 17 bases apart. The CDR3, from cysteine to phenylalanine, totals 15 residues. The kept DNA is CDR3 alone, 45 bases in frame from the first base. The germline V gene supplies CDR1 MNHEY and CDR2 SVGEGT. This sample was included in a study of T-cell memory formation after mild COVID-19 (dated by TCRdb to 2020 to 2022). About the study as a whole: TCR sequence clusters from the two donors were found to be largely donor specific. In two donors, T-cell clones that expanded and contracted after mild COVID-19 were followed by sequencing TCRalpha and TCRbeta repertoires longitudinally. Two young, previously healthy adult volunteers, one female and one male, were included in the cohort. The investigation overall reported the following: The study included only a couple of mild cases, and larger cohorts that include severe cases with pre-infection samples were judged to be necessary. Contracting CD4+ clones were found mainly in CM and EM memory subsets, while CD8+ clones were enriched in EMRA. Clones contracting from day 15 to 85 had balanced CD4/CD8 phenotypes, while a second wave expanding from day 15 to 37 was biased towards CD4+. Some responding clones were detected in pre-infection memory, suggesting pre-existing cross-reactive memory T cells joined the SARS-CoV-2 response. The second-wave clones that peaked on day 37 were not confirmed to be SARS-CoV-2 specific.

Ficoll-Paque density gradient centrifugation was the method used to isolate PBMCs. The chain links TRBV6-2 or TRBV6-3 with TRBJ1-2, with the D gene uncertain. Sequencing used PBMCs or a T cell subset sorted from them (not recorded which). This receptor was identified in a man aged 18 to 29 who had mild COVID-19 (a few samples of this study predate the infection). The sample titles of this study are shuffled in the database, so cell type and time point are left out; the donor was told from shared clones. CDR3 sequence: CASSRSPGSLYGYTF. The nucleotide sequence reads as follows: TGTGCCAGCAGTAGGAGCCCAGGTTCTCTCTATGGCTACACCTTC.